This T cell receptor (beta chain) came from a study of T cells in Graves' hyperthyroidism and ophthalmopathy. The wider study: Peripheral blood samples were taken at initial diagnosis, prior to any treatment.

Study results and caveats: The model foresaw ophthalmopathy a median about 6.1 months prior to onset.

Graves' hyperthyroidism without ophthalmopathy progression within 18 months was termed stable. From roughly 9.2 ml of fresh peripheral blood, PBMCs were isolated. RNA transcripts yielded amplified TCR beta CDR3 regions. HTBI primers were employed in a first-round RT-PCR of the TCR CDR3. Via MiXCR, TCRdb re-called the multiplex PCR reads, giving one row per CDR3 protein. The sample shows about 340,000 distinct CDR3 sequences, approximately 22% of them seen only once. A note on this clonotype: Its antigen remains unknown.

Per germline, CDR1 LNHDA and CDR2 SQIVND (reference sequence). V lost 4 bases and J lost 2; bases outside the gene matches: 5. This CDR3 has 15 residues. V is TRBV19 and J is TRBJ1-5, with 7 positions matching TRBD1. The sample taken for sequencing was blood. This TCR was recovered from a woman in her forties or fifties with Graves' hyperthyroidism. Written as DNA, the CDR3 is TGTGCCAGTAGTACCGTCGACAGGGGCAATCAGCCCCAGCATTTT. This translates into CASSTVDRGNQPQHF.